This entry is about one T cell receptor (beta chain). The antigen remains unidentified. This sample is part of a study of B cell selection in AIRE deficiency. Conventional CD4 T cells were sorted as CD4+CD127+ cells. Study-wide findings and caveats: About 31% of healthy-donor shared Treg TCRbeta sequences appeared in patient Tconv cells. Healthy donors alone shared 30% to 35% of fewer than 4,000 Treg sequences; patients alone approximately 9.1%.

TCRdb's copy holds only in-frame clones and misses some; the assay was immunoSEQ multiplex PCR. The table lists some 20,000 clones, about 97% of them singletons, with more than 0.15% in the top ten. This CDR3 comprises 14 residues. Germline V lookup: CDR1 SGHTA, CDR2 FQGNSA. V dropped 1 base and J dropped 7 bases, with 11 bases sitting between them. Sequencing used conventional CD4+ T cells sorted from PBMCs. The chain joins TRBV7-2 to TRBJ2-1; D might be TRBD2 (5 bases). The TCR sequence derives from a human donor with AIRE deficiency. CDR3 nucleotides: TGTGCCAGCAGCTTAGTGGAAGGGAGAAATGAGCAGTTCTTC. This encodes CASSLVEGRNEQFF.